This T cell receptor (beta chain) derives from a study of T-cell memory formation after mild COVID-19. This clonotype was counted a few times. Trimming pared 1 base from V and 5 bases from J, leaving 8 bases between. Germline V gives CDR1 SGHTA, CDR2 FQGNSA. The CDR3 runs to 13 residues. Each CDR3 protein gets one entry after TCRdb re-called the 5' RACE reads with MiXCR. The sample carries 400,000 to 450,000 distinct CDR3 sequences, about a sixth recorded once. This TCR came from a man younger than 30 who had mild COVID-19 (a few samples of this study predate the infection). Cell type and time point are not known. V is TRBV7-2 and J is TRBJ1-1, with unresolved D. Sequenced input: PBMCs or a T cell subset sorted from them (not recorded which). This CDR3 reads CASSLVPGTEAFF. The CDR3 nucleotides read TGTGCCAGCAGCTTAGTACCGGGGACTGAAGCTTTCTTT.